A selection of T cell receptor beta chains follows, all from one sample in a study of blood T cells in healthy people across ages. TCRdb redid the calling of the 5' RACE reads with MiXCR, one entry per CDR3 protein. The data hold just over 1 million distinct CDR3 sequences, with 45% observed a single time. The source material was blood. These receptors all stem from a woman aged 55 to 70 in good health. The CDR3 runs from the conserved cysteine through the conserved F or W.

j_gene	v_gene	CDR3aa
TRBJ2-1	TRBV11-1	CASSLRPDREEFF
TRBJ1-1	TRBV20-1	CSALSPQGNTEAFF
TRBJ1-6	TRBV27	CASSPGTGSSYNSPLHF
TRBJ1-2	TRBV4-1	CASSQGPLQEGGYTF
NA	TRBV18	CASSPLVWGDEQYF
TRBJ2-1	TRBV3-1	CASSQDSLDLNEQFF
TRBJ1-1	TRBV19	CASSSPDLLNTEAFF
TRBJ2-3	TRBV2	CASSLLGTGRDTQYF
TRBJ1-2	TRBV5-1	CASSLDRTAHVPTRRLSGYTF
TRBJ2-1	TRBV5-1	CASSLVLRLPYNEQFF
TRBJ1-2	TRBV3-1	CASSQDNSRTYPRGYTF
TRBJ2-7	TRBV16	CASSQSVGSGAEQYF
TRBJ2-3	TRBV7-2	CASRRSRTTDTQYF
TRBJ1-2	TRBV6-5	CASSPSTRNGYTF
TRBJ1-6	TRBV7-9	CASSYGTGVSPLHF
TRBJ2-3	TRBV11-2	CASSFQAGESTQYF
TRBJ2-7	TRBV5-6	CASSDGTGRSYEQYF
TRBJ2-5	TRBV5-1	CASSVGQLETQYF
TRBJ1-1	TRBV12-3/TRBV12-4	CASSWTGGGNTEAFF
TRBJ2-7	TRBV29-1	CSVVGGGTDEQYF
NA	TRBV15	CATSRDRGPQETQYF
TRBJ2-7	TRBV20-1	CSADSETYEQYF
TRBJ2-1	TRBV5-1	CASSSHKSSYNEQFF
TRBJ2-3	TRBV20-1	CSAKLLAGAADTQYF
TRBJ1-5	TRBV6-5	CASSSTRMRVSNQPQHF
TRBJ2-7	TRBV9	CASSPRDSRSYEQYF
TRBJ2-5	TRBV11-2	CASSFQGRRTQYF
NA	TRBV6-1	CASSTQGGSGVWRYEQYF
TRBJ2-7	TRBV29-1	CSVSGTSGLSSYEQYF
TRBJ1-2	TRBV27	CASSVHPIDGYTF
TRBJ2-5	TRBV6-1	CASSPARTSGTQETQYF
TRBJ2-2	TRBV10-3	CATGYDAGELFF
TRBJ1-5	TRBV20-1	CSALQVDGDQPQHF
TRBJ2-7	TRBV7-3	CASSLPATGSYFYEQYF
TRBJ2-4	TRBV5-1	CASSLVGGTNIQYF
TRBJ2-7	TRBV7-9	CASSLTGTTMDEQYF
TRBJ2-7	TRBV12-3/TRBV12-4	CASSPSWTGLDEQYF
TRBJ2-5	TRBV7-9	CASLEAGRETQYF
TRBJ2-1	TRBV13	CATRDMGQGQENGQFF
TRBJ2-7	TRBV7-3	CASSLLHSYEQYF
TRBJ1-1	TRBV7-3	CASSRGLSTEAFF